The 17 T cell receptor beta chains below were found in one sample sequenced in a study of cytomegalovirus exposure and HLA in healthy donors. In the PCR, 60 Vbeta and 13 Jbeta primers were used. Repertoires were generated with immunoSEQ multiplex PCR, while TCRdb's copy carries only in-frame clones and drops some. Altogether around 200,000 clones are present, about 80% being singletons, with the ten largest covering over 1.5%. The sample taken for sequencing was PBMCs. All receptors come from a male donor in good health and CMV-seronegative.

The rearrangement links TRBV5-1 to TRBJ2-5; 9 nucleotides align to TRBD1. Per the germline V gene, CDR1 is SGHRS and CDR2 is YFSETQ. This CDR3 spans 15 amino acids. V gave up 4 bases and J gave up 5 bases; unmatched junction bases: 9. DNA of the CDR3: TGCGCCAGCAGCCCACAGGGGGCTCTTGAGGAGACCCAGTACTTC. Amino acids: CASSPQGALEETQYF.

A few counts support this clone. CDR3 residues: CASSPRTGGSWTEAFF. The CDR3 DNA reads TGTGCCAGCAGCCCCCGGACAGGGGGCAGTTGGACTGAAGCTTTCTTT. The chain joins TRBV9 to TRBJ1-1, with 11 bases lining up with TRBD1. V lost 4 bases, J lost 5 bases, and 10 bases stayed unmatched. CDR1 and CDR2 (germline): SGDLS, YYNGEE. The CDR3 is made up of 16 amino acids.

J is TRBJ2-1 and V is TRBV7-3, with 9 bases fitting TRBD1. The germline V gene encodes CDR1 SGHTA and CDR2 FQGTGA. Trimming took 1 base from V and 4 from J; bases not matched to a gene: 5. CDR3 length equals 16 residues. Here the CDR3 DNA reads TGTGCCAGCAGCTTAAGGGGACAGGGCAATTACAATGAGCAGTTCTTC. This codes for CASSLRGQGNYNEQFF.

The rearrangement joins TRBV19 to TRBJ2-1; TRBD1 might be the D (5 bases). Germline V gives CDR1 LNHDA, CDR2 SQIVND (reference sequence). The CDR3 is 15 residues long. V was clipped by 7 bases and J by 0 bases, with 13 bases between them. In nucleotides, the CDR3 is TGTGCCAGTACCCCACGACAGAGCTCCTACAATGAGCAGTTCTTC. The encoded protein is CASTPRQSSYNEQFF.

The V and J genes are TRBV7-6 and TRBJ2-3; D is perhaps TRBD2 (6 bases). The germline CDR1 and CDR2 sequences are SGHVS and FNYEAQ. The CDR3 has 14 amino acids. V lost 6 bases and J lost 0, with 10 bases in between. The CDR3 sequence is CASSYSGSTDTQYF. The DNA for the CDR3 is TGTGCCAGCAGTTATAGCGGTAGCACAGATACGCAGTATTTT.

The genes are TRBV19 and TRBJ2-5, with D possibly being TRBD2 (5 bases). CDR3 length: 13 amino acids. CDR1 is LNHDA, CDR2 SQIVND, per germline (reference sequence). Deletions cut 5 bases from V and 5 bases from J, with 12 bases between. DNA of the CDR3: TGTGCCAGTAGTCTTGGAGGCATGGAGACCCAGTACTTC. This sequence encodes CASSLGGMETQYF.

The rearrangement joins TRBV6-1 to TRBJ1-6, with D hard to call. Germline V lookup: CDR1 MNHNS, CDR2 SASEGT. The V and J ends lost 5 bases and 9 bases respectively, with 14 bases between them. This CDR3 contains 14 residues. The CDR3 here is CASSPTGDSSPLHF. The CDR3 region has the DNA TGTGCCAGCAGTCCGACCGGGGATAGTTCACCCCTCCACTTT.

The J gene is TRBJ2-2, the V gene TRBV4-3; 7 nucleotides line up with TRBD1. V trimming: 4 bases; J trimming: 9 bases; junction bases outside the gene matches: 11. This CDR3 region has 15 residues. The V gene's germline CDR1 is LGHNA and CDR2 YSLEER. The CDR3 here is CASSLAGTVSRELFF. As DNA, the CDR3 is TGCGCCAGCAGCCTCGCCGGGACAGTCTCCCGGGAGCTGTTTTTT.

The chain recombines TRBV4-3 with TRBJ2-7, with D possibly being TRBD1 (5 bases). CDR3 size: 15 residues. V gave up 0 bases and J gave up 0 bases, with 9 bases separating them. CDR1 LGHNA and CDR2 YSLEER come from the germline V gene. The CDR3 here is CASSQEGRASYEQYF. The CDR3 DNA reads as TGCGCCAGCAGCCAAGAGGGCAGGGCCTCCTACGAGCAGTACTTC.

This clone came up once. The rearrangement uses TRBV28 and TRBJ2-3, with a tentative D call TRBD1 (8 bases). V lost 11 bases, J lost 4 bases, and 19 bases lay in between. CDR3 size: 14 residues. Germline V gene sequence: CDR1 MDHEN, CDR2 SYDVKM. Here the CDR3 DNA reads TGTGCCGGACAAACAGGGGGGGTTGCAGATACGCAGTATTTT. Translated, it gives CAGQTGGVADTQYF.

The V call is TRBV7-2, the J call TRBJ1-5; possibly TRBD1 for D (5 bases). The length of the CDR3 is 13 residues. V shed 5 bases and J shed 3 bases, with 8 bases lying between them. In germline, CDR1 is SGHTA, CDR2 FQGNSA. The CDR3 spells CASSRDFNQPQHF. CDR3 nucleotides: TGTGCCAGCAGCCGGGACTTCAATCAGCCCCAGCATTTT.

CDR3 nucleotide sequence: TGCGCCAGCAGCTGGGGGACAGGGATTAATGAAAAACTGTTTTTT. This translates into CASSWGTGINEKLFF. This chain joins TRBV5-1 and TRBJ1-4, with 9 nucleotides matching TRBD1. Germline V gene lookup returns CDR1 SGHRS and CDR2 YFSETQ. This CDR3 is built from 15 residues. The junction had 4 bases not matched to a gene; V was cut back by 3 bases and J by 4 bases.

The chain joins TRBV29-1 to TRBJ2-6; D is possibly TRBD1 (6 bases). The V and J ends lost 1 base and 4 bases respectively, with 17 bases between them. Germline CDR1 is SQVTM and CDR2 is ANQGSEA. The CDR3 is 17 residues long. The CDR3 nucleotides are TGCAGCGTTGAAGGACAGGACATATCTCTGGGGGCCAACGTCCTGACTTTC. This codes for CSVEGQDISLGANVLTF.

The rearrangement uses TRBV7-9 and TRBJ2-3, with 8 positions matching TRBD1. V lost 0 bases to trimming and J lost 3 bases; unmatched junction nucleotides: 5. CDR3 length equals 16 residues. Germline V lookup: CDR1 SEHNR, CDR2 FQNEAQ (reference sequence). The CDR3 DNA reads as TGTGCCAGCAGCTTAGCGGACAGGGCGGGGACAGATACGCAGTATTTT. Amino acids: CASSLADRAGTDTQYF. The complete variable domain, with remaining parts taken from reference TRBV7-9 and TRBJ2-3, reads DTGVSQNPRHKITKRGQNVTFRCDPISEHNRLYWYRQTLGQGPEFLTYFQNEAQLEKSRLLSDRFSAERPKGSFSTLEIQRTEQGDSAMYLCASSLADRAGTDTQYFGPGTRLTVL.

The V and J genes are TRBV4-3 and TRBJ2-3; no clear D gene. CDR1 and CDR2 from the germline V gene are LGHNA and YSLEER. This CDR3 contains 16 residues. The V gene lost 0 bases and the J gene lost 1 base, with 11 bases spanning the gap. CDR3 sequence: CASSQDSMAGTDTQYF. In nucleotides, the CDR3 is TGCGCCAGCAGCCAAGATTCGATGGCGGGCACAGATACGCAGTATTTT.

This CDR3 reads CASTFLSGGKGNEQFF. Written as DNA, the CDR3 is TGTGCCAGCACCTTTCTTAGCGGGGGGAAAGGTAATGAGCAGTTCTTC. The chain is built from TRBV13 and TRBJ2-1, with 10 bases fitting TRBD2. The CDR3 contains 16 residues. Germline-derived CDR1 and CDR2 are PRHDT and FYEKMQ (reference sequence). J was trimmed by 7 bases and V by 7 bases; bases with no gene match: 13.

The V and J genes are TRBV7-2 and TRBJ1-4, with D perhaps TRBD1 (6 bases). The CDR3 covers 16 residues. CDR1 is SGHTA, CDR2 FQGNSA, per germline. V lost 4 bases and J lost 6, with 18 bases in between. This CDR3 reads CASSYDFQGSYEKLFF. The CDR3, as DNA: TGTGCCAGCAGCTATGACTTTCAGGGGAGCTATGAAAAACTGTTTTTT.